These 8 T cell receptor beta chains originate from one sample sequenced in a study of cytomegalovirus exposure and HLA in healthy donors. Amplification used 60 Vbeta primers and 13 Jbeta primers. Some clones are missing from TCRdb's copy, which holds only in-frame ones; the method was immunoSEQ multiplex PCR. The sample shows more than 110,000 clones, around 76% of them seen only once. The sample comprised PBMCs. The source of these receptors is a male donor in good health and CMV-seronegative.

This clone has a single count. V and J are TRBV5-1 and TRBJ1-5; TRBD1 is a possible D gene (6 bases). V lost 4 bases and J 4 bases, leaving 18 bases between the germline ends. The CDR3 sequence is 16 residues long. Germline CDR1 and CDR2: SGHRS and YFSETQ. DNA of the CDR3: TGCGCCAGCAGCCCCATCCCGAGACAGGAAAATCAGCCCCAGCATTTT. Translating gives CASSPIPRQENQPQHF.

This CDR3 reads CASSSTAAKRSNQPQHF. In DNA, the CDR3 is TGTGCCAGCAGCTCAACCGCCGCCAAGCGAAGCAATCAGCCCCAGCATTTT. V is TRBV7-9 and J is TRBJ1-5; D not resolved. Germline CDR1 reads SEHNR; CDR2 reads FQNEAQ (reference sequence). Trimming took 4 bases from V and 1 from J, leaving 17 bases between them. The CDR3 covers 17 residues.

The chain uses TRBV5-6 and TRBJ1-1; D perhaps matches TRBD1 (5 bases). CDR1 and CDR2 from the germline V gene are SGHDT and YYEEEE. The CDR3 is made up of 16 amino acids. V shed 4 bases and J shed 1 base, with 17 bases lying between them. CDR3 in amino acids: CASSDTLDGQNTEAFF. The CDR3 DNA is TGTGCCAGCAGCGATACCCTGGACGGACAGAACACTGAAGCTTTCTTT. Full variable domain (outside the CDR3, taken from reference TRBV5-6 and TRBJ1-1): DAGVTQSPTHLIKTRGQQVTLRCSPKSGHDTVSWYQQALGQGPQFIFQYYEEEERQRGNFPDRFSGHQFPNYSSELNVNALLLGDSALYLCASSDTLDGQNTEAFFGQGTRLTVV.

Notes on this clone: Since the CDR3 does not end with the conserved phenylalanine or tryptophan, this likely comes from a read error. Because the CDR3's place on the DNA is in doubt, the DNA is left out and the CDR3 is given as listed by TCRdb. The CDR3 is CASSREAPES. The gene calls are TRBV6-4 and TRBJ1-2. A total of 10 residues make up the CDR3, ends included. Germline CDR1 MRHNA, CDR2 SNTAGT.

CDR3 residues: CASRMSGSYEQYF. The DNA of the CDR3 is TGTGCCAGCAGGATGTCAGGGTCCTACGAGCAGTACTTC. The chain recombines TRBV5-4 with TRBJ2-7; possibly TRBD1 for D (5 bases). This CDR3 spans 13 amino acids. Trimming took off 5 bases at V and 1 base at J, with 10 bases between the two ends. Germline V gene data show CDR1 as SGHNT and CDR2 as YYREEE (reference sequence).

A few counts support this clone. This sequence joins TRBV25-1 and TRBJ1-2, with TRBD1 matching over 8 bases. The germline V gene encodes CDR1 MGHDK and CDR2 SYGVNS. V lost 10 bases to trimming and J lost 2 bases; unmatched junction nucleotides: 6. The CDR3 runs 13 residues. The CDR3 nucleotides are TGTGCCACCAGACAGGGGTTAAACTATGGCTACACCTTC. Its protein product is CATRQGLNYGYTF.

The chain has TRBV5-1 and TRBJ2-3, with TRBD2 matching 7 bases. CDR1 and CDR2 from the germline V gene are SGHRS and YFSETQ. The CDR3 is made up of 14 amino acids. Germline trimming cut 3 bases from V and 6 bases from J; bases unmatched to any gene: 7. CDR3 nucleotides: TGCGCCAGCAGCTGGGGACTATCCGAGGATACGCAGTATTTT. Translated: CASSWGLSEDTQYF.

This chain uses TRBV12-5 with TRBJ2-1; weak D call: TRBD2 (7 bases). V was pared by 1 base and J by 4 bases, with 14 bases between. CDR1 and CDR2 (germline): LGHNT, FRNRAP. The CDR3 length is 16 residues. CDR3 sequence: CASGLGSAGAYNEQFF. As DNA, the CDR3 is TGTGCTAGTGGTTTGGGATCGGCGGGGGCTTACAATGAGCAGTTCTTC.